This TCR beta chain was captured in a study of blood T cell repertoires in COVID-19. Whole-study context: Samples of COVID-19 (acute and convalescent) were obtained from the United States, Italy and Spain.

Source study methods: Nucleated cell counts were estimated from reference gene primer amplification. Assay: immunoSEQ multiplex PCR; the TCRdb copy retains only in-frame clones and omits some. V and J calls and clone size come straight from that table; D and trimming were deduced from the DNA. The table includes roughly 41,000 clones, just under 75% detected once. The V gene lost 5 bases and the J gene lost 0 bases, with 12 bases spanning the gap. The CDR3 has 15 amino acids. Germline values: CDR1 SGHRS, CDR2 YFSETQ. The receptor's source is a man between 65 and 80 years old with COVID-19, enrolled during active disease. The gene calls are TRBV5-1 and TRBJ1-3; TRBD1 is a possible D gene (5 bases). The sequenced sample consisted of peripheral blood. The CDR3 protein is CASRPHQGSGNTIYF. Written as DNA, the CDR3 is TGCGCCAGCAGACCCCATCAGGGCTCTGGAAACACCATATATTTT.